The T cell receptor (beta chain) described here comes from a study of spatial heterogeneity in lung cancer. Study information: Detection consistently captured more beta-chain sequences than alpha-chain sequences.

Study-level points and caveats: Resection saw ubiquitous expanded tumor TCRs appear in blood more than follow-up did.

CDR3 length: 13 amino acids. Germline V gene data show CDR1 as MNHEY and CDR2 as SVGEGT. With V trimmed by 6 bases and J by 5 bases, 6 bases remained unmatched. Noted time point: sample taken at primary tumor resection. In each case, whole RNA from tumor, nontumor lung or frozen PBMC was sequenced unsorted. The donor group consisted of under 90 patients who had untreated, early-stage non-small cell lung cancer. Notes on this clonotype: Its antigen is still unknown.

TCRdb re-called the 5' RACE reads through MiXCR, storing one row per CDR3 protein. The sample shows 50,000 to 65,000 distinct CDR3 sequences, less than 8.5% of them seen only once. The J gene is TRBJ1-1, the V gene TRBV6-2 or TRBV6-3, with 7 nucleotides matching TRBD1. The source is a female donor with early-stage non-small cell lung cancer. This specimen consisted of PBMCs, obtained at surgery. DNA for the CDR3: TGTGCCAGCAGCACACAGGGGATGACTGAAGCTTTCTTT. As protein: CASSTQGMTEAFF.